This TCR beta chain was sequenced in a study of beta chain features in type 1 diabetes. Study observations and caveats: All four CD4+ subsets of Type 1 diabetes patients contained TCRB CDR3s that were moderately but significantly shorter.

The entirety of the isolated RNA underwent reverse transcription, so expressed TCRB transcripts were sequenced. TCRdb's table, derived via immunoSEQ multiplex PCR, lists solely in-frame clones and lacks some. The table records a few hundred thousand clones, around 12% of them present only once. This clone was detected a few times. Its antigen is unidentified. This CDR3 has 12 amino acids. Looked up from germline, CDR1 is MDHEN and CDR2 is SYDVKM. Trimming removed 5 bases from V and 4 bases from J, with 5 bases in between. This TCR derives from a woman aged 18-29 years with type 1 diabetes. V is TRBV28 and J is TRBJ2-2; D is unresolved. Sequencing was performed on naive CD4+ T cells from blood. CDR3 sequence reads: CASSSRTGELFF. The CDR3 coding sequence is TGTGCCAGCAGTAGCCGCACCGGGGAGCTGTTTTTT.